Sequencing of this TCR gamma chain was carried out in a study of Vδ1+ human thymocytes. This clone appeared a few times. No antigen is known for it. This CDR3 is also generated by other DNA sequences in the sample. Study-wide results and caveats: Thymic delta-chain repertoires held approximately 19% Vdelta2 sequences and few Vdelta3, despite high sort purity. Thymic TRG and TRD repertoires appeared highly polyclonal, with Gaussian CDR3 length distributions.

Sorted Vdelta1+ thymocytes were roughly 98% to 99.6% pure. RNA was extracted from the cells and then reverse transcribed. Pooled V-gene forward primers with one constant-region reverse primer generated the CDR3 amplicons by multiplex PCR. TCRdb redid the clone calls on the multiplex PCR reads with CATT. The table records about 23,000 gamma-chain clones, roughly 15% of them present only once. Germline V lookup: CDR1 EGSTGY, CDR2 YDSYTSSV. There are 13 residues in the CDR3. The junction had 9 bases not matched to a gene; V was cut back by 4 bases and J by 6 bases. What was sequenced was Vdelta1+ gamma-delta thymocytes from the thymus. Subset here: FACS-sorted CD3+ TCRalphabeta- TCRVdelta1+ TCRVdelta2- thymocytes. The sequence came from a child under two years old who had congenital heart surgery. V and J are TRGV4 and TRGJ1 or TRGJ2. The CDR3: CATWDGRRYKKLF. The CDR3 DNA follows: TGTGCCACCTGGGACGGGCGCCGTTATAAGAAACTCTTT.